A selection of T cell receptor beta chains follows, all from one sample in a study. TCRdb reanalysed the RT-PCR reads using MiXCR and keeps one entry per CDR3 protein. The sample includes more than 600,000 distinct CDR3 sequences, around 14% seen only once; the top ten take around 3.3%. The sequenced sample consisted of memory CD4+ T cells from blood. Source of these receptors: a female donor in good health, serving as a healthy control. The CDR3 runs from the conserved cysteine through the conserved F or W. The order of the fields is clone size, D gene, J gene, V gene, CDR3 DNA, CDR3 protein. The D gene is left open where the match is weak. Clone size is stated in some rows and not others, as once, few, many or a class when expanded.

clone size: many; D gene: .; J gene: TRBJ2-7; V gene: TRBV20-1; CDR3 DNA: TGCAGTGCTAGAAACCCAAGTACCGACGAGCAGTACTTC; CDR3 protein: CSARNPSTDEQYF
clone size: few; D gene: .; J gene: TRBJ1-3; V gene: TRBV6-1; CDR3 DNA: TGTGCCAGCAGTGCTTGGGCTTTCTCTGGAAACACCATATATTTT; CDR3 protein: CASSAWAFSGNTIYF
clone size: .; D gene: TRBD1; J gene: TRBJ1-2; V gene: TRBV5-6; CDR3 DNA: TGTGCCAGCAGCTCGGAGGGGACAGGGAGTGGCTATGGCTACACCTTC; CDR3 protein: CASSSEGTGSGYGYTF
clone size: .; D gene: .; J gene: TRBJ2-2; V gene: TRBV3-1; CDR3 DNA: TGTGCCAGCAGCAAGAACGGAGCCGGGGAGCTGTTTTTT; CDR3 protein: CASSKNGAGELFF
clone size: once; D gene: .; J gene: TRBJ2-5; V gene: TRBV5-1; CDR3 DNA: TGCGCCAGCAGCTTGGCGTTAGCGGACCAAGAGACCCAGTACTTC; CDR3 protein: CASSLALADQETQYF
clone size: many; D gene: .; J gene: TRBJ2-5; V gene: TRBV5-1; CDR3 DNA: TGCGCCAGCAGCTTACAGGAGCAAGAGACCCAGTACTTC; CDR3 protein: CASSLQEQETQYF
clone size: once; D gene: TRBD1; J gene: TRBJ1-6; V gene: TRBV5-4; CDR3 DNA: TGTGCCAGCAGCTTGATTGGGACAGGCCTTTCACCCCTCCACTTT; CDR3 protein: CASSLIGTGLSPLHF
clone size: many; D gene: TRBD2; J gene: TRBJ2-3; V gene: TRBV5-4; CDR3 DNA: TGTGCCAGCAGCTTGCAGGTCCTAGCGGGCACAGATACGCAGTATTTT; CDR3 protein: CASSLQVLAGTDTQYF
clone size: few; D gene: TRBD2; J gene: TRBJ2-1; V gene: TRBV7-2; CDR3 DNA: TGTGCCAGCAGCTTAAGTTTAGCGGGACACTACAATGAGCAGTTCTTC; CDR3 protein: CASSLSLAGHYNEQFF
clone size: few; D gene: TRBD1; J gene: TRBJ1-4; V gene: TRBV2; CDR3 DNA: TGTGCCAGCAGGACGGGACAGGGACGAGAAAAACTGTTTTTT; CDR3 protein: CASRTGQGREKLFF
clone size: few; D gene: .; J gene: TRBJ2-5; V gene: TRBV28; CDR3 DNA: TGTGCCAGCACAGAAGGGGGGGGGGTTCGAAAGACCCAGTACTTC; CDR3 protein: CASTEGGGVRKTQYF
clone size: few; D gene: TRBD2; J gene: TRBJ2-5; V gene: TRBV5-1; CDR3 DNA: TGCGCCAGCTCCGGTCGGGCTAGCGGGAGCCAAGAGACCCAGTACTTC; CDR3 protein: CASSGRASGSQETQYF
clone size: few; D gene: .; J gene: TRBJ1-2; V gene: TRBV20-1; CDR3 DNA: TGCAGTGCTAGAGATGCCCGGGCGGAAGGCTACACCTTC; CDR3 protein: CSARDARAEGYTF
clone size: few; D gene: .; J gene: TRBJ1-5; V gene: TRBV20-1; CDR3 DNA: TGCAGTGCTAAGCGTGTCTCCGGGATCGAGAATCAGCCCCAGCATTTT; CDR3 protein: CSAKRVSGIENQPQHF
clone size: .; D gene: .; J gene: TRBJ2-1; V gene: TRBV28; CDR3 DNA: TGTGCCAGCAGTCCAGGGGGGGCCTACAATGAGCAGTTCTTC; CDR3 protein: CASSPGGAYNEQFF
clone size: .; D gene: .; J gene: TRBJ2-1; V gene: TRBV5-4; CDR3 DNA: TGTGCCAGCCGCCGGAGTGGGGTGGCGAATGAGCAGTTCTTC; CDR3 protein: CASRRSGVANEQFF
clone size: .; D gene: TRBD1; J gene: TRBJ1-1; V gene: TRBV5-1; CDR3 DNA: TGCGCCAGCAGCTTGGTGCTAGGTGCAGGGGGCACTGAAGCTTTCTTT; CDR3 protein: CASSLVLGAGGTEAFF
clone size: many; D gene: .; J gene: TRBJ2-7; V gene: TRBV7-2; CDR3 DNA: TGTGCCAGCAGCACCGGGAGATTCTACGAGCAGTACTTC; CDR3 protein: CASSTGRFYEQYF
clone size: .; D gene: TRBD1; J gene: TRBJ2-5; V gene: TRBV25-1; CDR3 DNA: TGTGCCAGCCGAGGACAGGGTGGGACCCAGTACTTC; CDR3 protein: CASRGQGGTQYF
clone size: few; D gene: TRBD2; J gene: TRBJ2-2; V gene: TRBV7-2; CDR3 DNA: TGTGCCAGCAGCTTACTCGGGGGGGCCGCCGGGGAGCTGTTTTTT; CDR3 protein: CASSLLGGAAGELFF
clone size: few; D gene: .; J gene: TRBJ2-3; V gene: TRBV6-1; CDR3 DNA: TGTGCCAGCAGGTTAATTAGCACAGATACGCAGTATTTT; CDR3 protein: CASRLISTDTQYF
clone size: .; D gene: .; J gene: TRBJ2-4; V gene: TRBV12-1; CDR3 DNA: TGTGCCAGCAGCTACATGCTTGGGGGACAGGACCCCAAAAACATTCAGTACTTC; CDR3 protein: CASSYMLGGQDPKNIQYF
clone size: .; D gene: .; J gene: TRBJ2-1; V gene: TRBV5-1; CDR3 DNA: TGCGCCAGCAGCTTGGACCGGGCAGGTGAGCAGTTCTTC; CDR3 protein: CASSLDRAGEQFF
clone size: many; D gene: .; J gene: TRBJ2-1; V gene: TRBV6-2/TRBV6-3; CDR3 DNA: TGTGCCAGCAGTCCCGGCTACCAGAACGATAACAATGAGCAGTTCTTC; CDR3 protein: CASSPGYQNDNNEQFF
clone size: .; D gene: TRBD2; J gene: TRBJ2-1; V gene: TRBV27; CDR3 DNA: TGTGCCAGCAGGCTTAGCGGGAGAGGATGGGATGAGCAGTTCTTC; CDR3 protein: CASRLSGRGWDEQFF
clone size: few; D gene: .; J gene: TRBJ2-1; V gene: TRBV5-1; CDR3 DNA: TGCGCCAGCAGCTTGGGTCAGGGGAACGATGAGCAGTTCTTC; CDR3 protein: CASSLGQGNDEQFF
clone size: .; D gene: TRBD1; J gene: TRBJ1-2; V gene: TRBV5-1; CDR3 DNA: TGCGCCAGCAGCTCCGGAGACGCAGGGGGTTCCTATGGCTACACCTTC; CDR3 protein: CASSSGDAGGSYGYTF
clone size: .; D gene: .; J gene: TRBJ2-1; V gene: TRBV7-9; CDR3 DNA: TGTGCCAGCAGCTTAGCGGTGGGGAGCTCCTACAATGAGCAGTTCTTC; CDR3 protein: CASSLAVGSSYNEQFF
clone size: .; D gene: TRBD2; J gene: TRBJ2-1; V gene: TRBV20-1; CDR3 DNA: TGCAGTGCTAAGTCCAGCGGGAGTCGGTACAATGAGCAGTTCTTC; CDR3 protein: CSAKSSGSRYNEQFF
clone size: .; D gene: .; J gene: TRBJ2-5; V gene: TRBV5-1; CDR3 DNA: TGCGCCAGCAGCTTCGGGGAGTACCAAGAGACCCAGTACTTC; CDR3 protein: CASSFGEYQETQYF
clone size: many; D gene: .; J gene: TRBJ2-5; V gene: TRBV12-3/TRBV12-4; CDR3 DNA: TGTGCCAGCAGTTTTATGGAGACCCAGTACTTC; CDR3 protein: CASSFMETQYF
clone size: .; D gene: .; J gene: TRBJ2-7; V gene: TRBV11-2; CDR3 DNA: TGTGCCAGCAGCCCGTTGCGGAGGGATCGGTACGAGCAGTACTTC; CDR3 protein: CASSPLRRDRYEQYF
clone size: few; D gene: TRBD2; J gene: TRBJ2-3; V gene: TRBV20-1; CDR3 DNA: TGCAGTGCCTGGGGACTAGCGGCAGAGGATACGCAGTATTTT; CDR3 protein: CSAWGLAAEDTQYF
clone size: few; D gene: .; J gene: TRBJ1-1; V gene: TRBV20-1; CDR3 DNA: TGCAGTGCTGGGCGCAGGGAAGCTTTCTTT; CDR3 protein: CSAGRREAFF
clone size: many; D gene: .; J gene: TRBJ1-1; V gene: TRBV7-3; CDR3 DNA: TGTGCCAGCAGCTCACAGGGTGATGACACTGAAGCTTTCTTT; CDR3 protein: CASSSQGDDTEAFF
clone size: few; D gene: .; J gene: TRBJ1-2; V gene: TRBV5-1; CDR3 DNA: TGCGCCAGCAGCTTGGCCGCCGGCCCCTATGGCTACACCTTC; CDR3 protein: CASSLAAGPYGYTF
clone size: few; D gene: .; J gene: TRBJ1-6; V gene: TRBV7-2; CDR3 DNA: TGTGCCAGCAGCTTAGGCGGGGGAGGGAATTCACCCCTCCACTTT; CDR3 protein: CASSLGGGGNSPLHF
clone size: .; D gene: .; J gene: TRBJ2-6; V gene: TRBV5-1; CDR3 DNA: TGCGCCAGCAGCTTGGCGGATTCAAGCTCTGGGGCCAACGTCCTGACTTTC; CDR3 protein: CASSLADSSSGANVLTF
clone size: many; D gene: .; J gene: TRBJ2-5; V gene: TRBV20-1; CDR3 DNA: TGCAGTGCTAGCATGACTAGACCGGGGGAGACCCAGTACTTC; CDR3 protein: CSASMTRPGETQYF
clone size: .; D gene: .; J gene: TRBJ2-1; V gene: TRBV30; CDR3 DNA: TGTGCCTGGACTTCGGGAGCCGAGCAGTTCTTC; CDR3 protein: CAWTSGAEQFF
clone size: many; D gene: .; J gene: TRBJ2-7; V gene: TRBV27; CDR3 DNA: TGTGCCAGCAGAGATAACCCATCAGGGGCCTACGAGCAGTACTTC; CDR3 protein: CASRDNPSGAYEQYF
clone size: few; D gene: TRBD1; J gene: TRBJ2-7; V gene: TRBV4-2; CDR3 DNA: TGTGCCAGCAGCCGGACGGGACAGGGCACCTACGAGCAGTACTTC; CDR3 protein: CASSRTGQGTYEQYF
clone size: .; D gene: .; J gene: TRBJ2-7; V gene: TRBV6-5; CDR3 DNA: TGTGCCAGCACTTCTACCCGGTTATACGAGCAGTACTTC; CDR3 protein: CASTSTRLYEQYF
clone size: few; D gene: .; J gene: TRBJ2-7; V gene: TRBV10-3; CDR3 DNA: TGTGCCAGCCGACCTGAATTACCTTACGAGCAGTACTTC; CDR3 protein: CASRPELPYEQYF
clone size: .; D gene: .; J gene: TRBJ2-1; V gene: TRBV12-3/TRBV12-4; CDR3 DNA: TGTGCCAGCAGTTTAAGGACCATGTACAATGAGCAGTTCTTC; CDR3 protein: CASSLRTMYNEQFF
clone size: few; D gene: .; J gene: TRBJ2-7; V gene: TRBV6-1; CDR3 DNA: TGTGCCAGCAGTGAGCCAGGGCAAGGGAGCGAGCAGTACTTC; CDR3 protein: CASSEPGQGSEQYF
clone size: few; D gene: .; J gene: TRBJ1-2; V gene: TRBV20-1; CDR3 DNA: TGCAGTGCTATAGGGAGGGTAGAAACTAACTATGGCTACACCTTC; CDR3 protein: CSAIGRVETNYGYTF
clone size: few; D gene: TRBD2; J gene: TRBJ2-3; V gene: TRBV30; CDR3 DNA: TGTGCCTGGGCGGGAGAGGAAACAGATACGCAGTATTTT; CDR3 protein: CAWAGEETDTQYF
clone size: once; D gene: TRBD2; J gene: TRBJ2-1; V gene: TRBV6-1; CDR3 DNA: TGTGCCAGCAGTGAGAGCGGGACCGTTGACGATGAGCAGTTCTTC; CDR3 protein: CASSESGTVDDEQFF
clone size: .; D gene: .; J gene: TRBJ1-1; V gene: TRBV12-3/TRBV12-4; CDR3 DNA: TGTGCCAGCAGTTTAGGGCTGCTGAACACTGAAGCTTTCTTT; CDR3 protein: CASSLGLLNTEAFF
clone size: few; D gene: .; J gene: TRBJ1-6; V gene: TRBV9; CDR3 DNA: TGTGCCAGCAGCGCCCAGGTGGGGGGGTTGAATTCACCCCTCCACTTT; CDR3 protein: CASSAQVGGLNSPLHF
clone size: .; D gene: .; J gene: TRBJ1-2; V gene: TRBV6-2/TRBV6-3; CDR3 DNA: TGTGCCAGCAGTTTAAACTCCCGCTATGGCTATGGCTACACCTTC; CDR3 protein: CASSLNSRYGYGYTF
clone size: few; D gene: TRBD2; J gene: TRBJ2-1; V gene: TRBV4-3; CDR3 DNA: TGCGCCAGCAGCCAAGATCCAAGACTAGCGGGAGGTCGGCAGTTCTTC; CDR3 protein: CASSQDPRLAGGRQFF
clone size: .; D gene: TRBD1; J gene: TRBJ2-7; V gene: TRBV12-5; CDR3 DNA: TGTGCTAGTGGCCGGACAGGGAACGAGCAGTACTTC; CDR3 protein: CASGRTGNEQYF